The 18 T cell receptor beta chains reported below all come from one sample, sequenced in a study of T cells in Graves' hyperthyroidism and ophthalmopathy. RNA transcripts were the template for amplifying TCR beta CDR3 regions. The primer set for the first-round RT-PCR of the TCR CDR3 was HTBI. A single record per CDR3 protein comes from TCRdb applying MiXCR to the multiplex PCR reads. The table shows about 710,000 distinct CDR3 sequences, with approximately 16% occurring only once. The sequencing sample was made of blood. These receptors all stem from a young man with Graves' hyperthyroidism.

This clonotype has at least ten counts. The chain is built from TRBV2 and TRBJ2-3, with 8 bases that match TRBD2. The CDR3 loop spans 18 amino acids. V lost 0 bases to trimming and J lost 4 bases; unmatched junction nucleotides: 12. Per the germline V gene, CDR1 is SNHLY and CDR2 is FYNNEI. The CDR3: CASSEALPGGPTADTQYF. The CDR3 DNA is TGTGCCAGCAGTGAAGCGCTTCCGGGAGGGCCAACCGCAGATACGCAGTATTTT.

The genes are TRBV4-1 and TRBJ1-4; D may be TRBD1 (5 bases). The V end lost 0 bases, the J end lost 7 bases, and 15 bases lay between the germline ends. The CDR3 totals 16 residues. CDR1 MGHRA and CDR2 YSYEKL come from the germline V gene. This chain's CDR3 is CASSQEWGQRSEKLFF. The CDR3 bases are TGCGCCAGCAGCCAAGAATGGGGCCAGAGGAGTGAAAAACTGTTTTTT.

This clonotype was seen ten or more times. The genes are TRBV7-2 and TRBJ2-3; D is uncertain. The V and J ends lost 1 base and 4 bases respectively, with 12 bases between them. Germline V CDR1 and CDR2: SGHTA, FQGNSA. This CDR3 region has 15 residues. This CDR3 reads CASSLGVDQADTQYF. The CDR3 region has the DNA TGTGCCAGCAGCTTAGGGGTCGATCAGGCAGATACGCAGTATTTT. The variable domain in full, completed from reference TRBV7-2 and TRBJ2-3, reads GAGVSQSPSNKVTEKGKDVELRCDPISGHTALYWYRQSLGQGLEFLIYFQGNSAPDKSGLPSDRFSAERTGGSVSTLTIQRTQQEDSAVYLCASSLGVDQADTQYFGPGTRLTVL.

This clonotype was seen many times. CDR3 DNA sequence: TGTGCCAGCAGTTTAGGGGCGCCGGGTACTGAAGCTTTCTTT. This gives the protein CASSLGAPGTEAFF. This rearrangement joins TRBV27 to TRBJ1-1; tentatively, D is TRBD1 (5 bases). The CDR3 extends over 14 amino acids. V lost 2 bases to trimming and J lost 5 bases, with 12 bases between them. Germline values: CDR1 MNHEY, CDR2 SMNVEV (reference sequence).

This clonotype was seen repeatedly, ten times or more. The rearrangement uses TRBV7-3 and TRBJ2-5; D unclear. V lost 5 bases and J lost 2, with 12 bases in between. Germline V gene data show CDR1 as SGHTA and CDR2 as FQGTGA. The CDR3 spans 14 residues. DNA for the CDR3: TGTGCCAGCAGCCACTACGGGCCACAAGAGACCCAGTACTTC. It yields the protein CASSHYGPQETQYF.

This clonotype was picked up many times. The V and J genes are TRBV12-3 or TRBV12-4 and TRBJ2-7; D gene unclear. V gave up 5 bases and J gave up 3 bases, with 5 bases separating them. The CDR3 sequence is 11 residues long. The CDR3 DNA is TGTGCCAGCAGTAAGTACTACGAGCAGTACTTC. It translates to CASSKYYEQYF.

This clonotype was recorded a few times. This chain joins TRBV28 and TRBJ2-5; D is unclear. Deletions cut 2 bases from V and 2 bases from J, with 9 bases between. Germline CDR1 is MDHEN and CDR2 is SYDVKM. This CDR3 spans 14 amino acids. The CDR3 is CASSLSMAQETQYF. The DNA of the CDR3 is TGTGCCAGCAGTTTAAGTATGGCTCAAGAGACCCAGTACTTC.

This clonotype was counted at least ten times. The genes are TRBV6-2 or TRBV6-3 and TRBJ2-3, with 7 bases aligning to TRBD2. The CDR3 is 14 residues long. Germline V gives CDR1 MNHEY, CDR2 SVGEGT. V shed 6 bases and J 5 bases; nucleotides not matched to a gene: 8. The CDR3 bases are TGTGCCAGCAGGCGGGAGACAGCAGAAGATACGCAGTATTTT. Translated, it gives CASRRETAEDTQYF.

This clonotype was observed a handful of times. V gene TRBV20-1 combines with J gene TRBJ2-1, with unresolved D. The CDR3 has 14 amino acids. V lost 1 base and J 7 bases, leaving 14 bases between the germline ends. CDR1 DFQATT and CDR2 SNEGSKA come from the germline V gene (reference sequence). The CDR3 sequence: CSARVWQDGNEQFF. The CDR3 nucleotides are TGCAGTGCTAGAGTGTGGCAGGATGGAAATGAGCAGTTCTTC.

In regard to this clonotype: A much larger clone differs by one base, so this may be a read error. This chain connects TRBV2 to TRBJ2-1, with D uncertain. Germline assignment: CDR1 SNHLY and CDR2 FYNNEI. The CDR3 runs to 13 residues. The germline V and J ends were trimmed by 1 base and 9 bases, with 10 bases remaining between them. Here the CDR3 reads CASSEDVRSEQFF. In nucleotides, the CDR3 is TGTGCCAGCAGTGAAGACGTAAGGAGTGAGCAGTTCTTC.

In its sample, this clonotype was seen once. The CDR3 loop reads CASSEGTGATDTQYF. In DNA form, the CDR3 reads TGTGCCAGCAGTGAGGGGACAGGGGCCACAGATACGCAGTATTTT. The chain recombines TRBV2 with TRBJ2-3; TRBD1 agrees at 10 bases. Germline V gives CDR1 SNHLY, CDR2 FYNNEI. The CDR3 is 15 residues long. V lost 3 bases to trimming and J lost 2 bases; unmatched junction nucleotides: 2.

A note on this clonotype: A much larger clone differs from this one at a single base, so this may be a read error. The rearrangement joins TRBV2 to TRBJ2-7; D is uncertain. This CDR3 has 13 residues. Germline lookup yields CDR1 SNHLY and CDR2 FYNNEI. Trimming pared 4 bases from V and 4 bases from J, leaving 11 bases between. The CDR3: CASSVRPSYEQYV. The CDR3, as DNA: TGTGCCAGCAGTGTAAGGCCCTCGTACGAGCAGTACGTC.

In this sample, this clonotype turned up many times. J is TRBJ2-1 and V is TRBV28; D not resolved. Germline CDR1 MDHEN, CDR2 SYDVKM. V lost 7 bases and J lost 5, with 6 bases in between. The CDR3 has 11 residues. Written as DNA, the CDR3 is TGTGCCAGCAATAACAACAATGAGCAGTTCTTC. Translation: CASNNNNEQFF.

This clonotype was observed a few times. V is TRBV6-2 or TRBV6-3 and J is TRBJ2-6; TRBD1 agrees at 8 bases. The CDR3 runs 15 residues. The V gene end was trimmed by 8 bases and the J gene end by 2 bases; junction bases not matched to a gene: 5. Germline V gives CDR1 MNHEY, CDR2 SVGEGT. The CDR3 DNA reads TGTGCCAGCGATCAGGACAGGGCTGGGGCCAACGTCCTGACTTTC. Protein product: CASDQDRAGANVLTF.

This clonotype was observed at least ten times. The V and J genes are TRBV20-1 and TRBJ1-1; 8 bases align to TRBD1. The germline V gene encodes CDR1 DFQATT and CDR2 SNEGSKA (reference sequence). The CDR3 runs to 13 residues. J lost 3 bases, V lost 4 bases, and 4 bases had no gene match. This chain's CDR3 is CSAMKQGDTEAFF. The CDR3 nucleotides are TGCAGTGCTATGAAACAGGGGGACACTGAAGCTTTCTTT.

At least ten counts were recorded for this clonotype. V is TRBV6-1 and J is TRBJ2-7; no firm D call. From germline, CDR1 is MNHNS and CDR2 SASEGT. Between the trimmed V and J ends, which lost 5 bases and 4 bases, there was a span of 12 bases. The CDR3 runs to 13 residues. CDR3 sequence (DNA): TGTGCCAGCAGTACGAACAGAGATTACGAGCAGTACTTC. It codes for CASSTNRDYEQYF.

The chain couples TRBV20-1 to TRBJ1-5; D gene uncertain. V lost 3 bases and J lost 0, with 18 bases in between. CDR1 is DFQATT and CDR2 is SNEGSKA in the germline V gene (reference sequence). The CDR3 has 17 amino acids. CDR3 protein: CSASPQYVDHSNQPQHF. The CDR3 DNA reads as TGCAGTGCTAGCCCCCAGTACGTAGACCATAGCAATCAGCCCCAGCATTTT.

This clonotype was observed a few times. V usage is TRBV11-3 and J usage is TRBJ1-4; possible D gene TRBD1, 5 bases. V lost 8 bases, J lost 8 bases, and 15 bases lay in between. The CDR3 is made up of 13 amino acids. The germline V gene encodes CDR1 SGHNT and CDR2 YENEEA. For the CDR3, the DNA is TGTGCCAGCTGTGGGACCACGGGGGAAAAACTGTTTTTT. Translation gives CASCGTTGEKLFF.